The 28 T cell receptor beta chains reported below all come from one sample, sequenced in a study of blood T cell repertoires in COVID-19. Profiled with immunoSEQ multiplex PCR; TCRdb holds only in-frame clones, not every one. The sample lists more than 250,000 clones; around 86% were seen once. The sequenced sample consisted of peripheral blood. These receptors originate from a woman aged 45-65 years with acute or convalescent COVID-19.

The chain carries TRBV30 and TRBJ2-5, with TRBD2 as a possible D gene (5 bases). The CDR3 is 13 amino acids. Trimming took off 2 bases at V and 1 base at J, with 8 bases between the two ends. Germline V lookup: CDR1 GTSNPN, CDR2 SVGIG (reference sequence). CDR3: CAWSSSSQETQYF. The DNA for the CDR3 is TGTGCCTGGAGTTCTAGCAGCCAAGAGACCCAGTACTTC.

The chain combines TRBV4-2 with TRBJ2-3, with a tentative D call TRBD2 (6 bases). The CDR3 covers 17 residues. With 4 bases removed from V and 0 bases from J, the gap between germline ends came to 17 bases. Germline values: CDR1 LGHNA, CDR2 YNFKEQ. Here the CDR3 DNA reads TGTGCCAGCAGCCCGCTCGGTGGGCTAGCGAGCACAGATACGCAGTATTTT. It yields the protein CASSPLGGLASTDTQYF.

V and J are TRBV24-1 and TRBJ1-2, with a tentative D call TRBD1 (5 bases). Trimming left V 6 bases short and J 4 bases short, with 14 bases between. Germline V CDR1 and CDR2: KGHDR, SFDVKD. CDR3 size: 14 residues. CDR3 DNA: TGTGCCACCAGTAAGGACAATTTGGTCTATGGCTACACCTTC. Its protein product is CATSKDNLVYGYTF.

V gene TRBV27 combines with J gene TRBJ1-2, with a possible D match to TRBD1 (5 bases). Germline lookup yields CDR1 MNHEY and CDR2 SMNVEV (reference sequence). The germline V and J ends were trimmed by 5 bases and 5 bases, with 6 bases remaining between them. The CDR3 loop spans 11 amino acids. The CDR3 DNA reads TGTGCCAGCAGTCCAGGGTATGGCTACACCTTC. Encoded protein: CASSPGYGYTF.

The chain links TRBV6-6 to TRBJ1-1; D is perhaps TRBD1 (6 bases). The CDR3 has 16 residues. From germline, CDR1 is MNHNY and CDR2 SVGAGI (reference sequence). V was shortened by 0 bases and J by 5 bases, with 16 bases between the two germline ends. This CDR3 is CASSYSSGGLGTEAFF. In DNA, the CDR3 is TGTGCCAGCAGTTACTCGAGTGGGGGCCTGGGGACTGAAGCTTTCTTT.

The rearrangement links TRBV27 to TRBJ2-3, with D maybe TRBD1 (7 bases). The CDR3 runs to 15 residues. Trimming took 4 bases from V and 4 from J, leaving 15 bases between them. The germline gives CDR1 MNHEY, CDR2 SMNVEV (reference sequence). The CDR3 DNA reads TGTGCCAGCAGTTCCCCAGGGGGACTCGCAGATACGCAGTATTTT. Amino acid sequence: CASSSPGGLADTQYF.

The chain couples TRBV29-1 to TRBJ2-2, with a tentative D call TRBD2 (5 bases). CDR3 length: 14 amino acids. V lost 1 base to trimming and J lost 6 bases, with 12 bases between them. Looked up from germline, CDR1 is SQVTM and CDR2 is ANQGSEA. The CDR3 protein is CSVEAGNGSGELFF. As DNA, the CDR3 is TGCAGCGTTGAAGCGGGGAACGGGTCCGGGGAGCTGTTTTTT.

This chain uses TRBV4-3 with TRBJ1-2; D call uncertain. The germline V gene has CDR1 LGHNA and CDR2 YSLEER. The CDR3 is 15 residues long. V lost 1 base and J 2 bases, leaving 11 bases between the germline ends. This CDR3 is CASSQGTQQNYGYTF. The CDR3 coding sequence is TGCGCCAGCAGCCAAGGCACACAGCAAAACTATGGCTACACCTTC.

The V and J genes are TRBV20-1 and TRBJ2-1; 7 bases are a match to TRBD2. V was clipped by 3 bases and J by 1 base; unmatched bases: 15. CDR3 length: 18 amino acids. The germline gives CDR1 DFQATT, CDR2 SNEGSKA (reference sequence). DNA for the CDR3: TGCAGTGCTAGTGGGCGGGAGATAATGAGAACGTCCTACAATGAGCAGTTCTTC. Its translation is CSASGREIMRTSYNEQFF.

The chain recombines TRBV27 with TRBJ1-5, with TRBD1 as a possible D gene (6 bases). The CDR3 covers 15 residues. Germline CDR1 reads MNHEY; CDR2 reads SMNVEV (reference sequence). V was trimmed by 6 bases and J by 5 bases, leaving 17 bases between them. This CDR3 is CASSPVDRLDQPQHF. The CDR3, as DNA: TGTGCCAGCAGCCCTGTTGACAGGCTCGATCAGCCCCAGCATTTT.

The CDR3 DNA reads TGTGCCAGCAGCTACGGGACAGGGGACCATACGCAGTATTTT. Residues: CASSYGTGDHTQYF. This chain joins TRBV5-8 and TRBJ2-3, with 10 bases that match TRBD1. V lost 3 bases, J lost 7 bases, and 5 bases stayed unmatched. Per the germline V gene, CDR1 is SGHTS and CDR2 is YDEGEE. The CDR3 sequence is 14 residues long.

The V and J genes are TRBV9 and TRBJ2-3; 7 nucleotides match TRBD1. Per germline, CDR1 SGDLS and CDR2 YYNGEE. This CDR3 contains 15 residues. V shed 0 bases and J 2 bases; nucleotides not matched to a gene: 3. The CDR3 here is CASSVGGGNTDTQYF. CDR3 in DNA: TGTGCCAGCAGCGTAGGAGGGGGCAACACAGATACGCAGTATTTT.

The V gene is TRBV3-1 (or the pseudogene TRBV3-2), the J gene TRBJ1-2, with 7 nucleotides matching TRBD1. Trimming at V came to 3 bases and at J to 1 base, leaving 11 bases not matched to a gene. This CDR3 has 17 residues. Germline-derived CDR1 and CDR2 are LGHDT and YNNKEL (reference sequence). In DNA, the CDR3 is TGTGCCAGCAGCCATGAAATCCGGGACAGCCATAACTATGGCTACACCTTC. It yields the protein CASSHEIRDSHNYGYTF.

The chain recombines TRBV5-1 with TRBJ1-2; tentatively, D is TRBD1 (5 bases). V was pared by 2 bases and J by 4 bases, with 15 bases between. The CDR3 has 15 residues. The germline V gene has CDR1 SGHRS and CDR2 YFSETQ. The CDR3 bases are TGCGCCAGCAGCTTAGAAGACAGACCGATCTATGGCTACACCTTC. It translates to CASSLEDRPIYGYTF.

V is TRBV9 and J is TRBJ1-2; perhaps TRBD1 as D (5 bases). Germline CDR1 SGDLS, CDR2 YYNGEE. The CDR3 spans 13 residues. V was cut by 5 bases and J by 8 bases, with 16 bases left in between. The CDR3 protein is CASRPWGVLGYTF. The CDR3 DNA reads TGTGCCAGCAGACCATGGGGGGTTCTGGGCTACACCTTC.

The rearrangement joins TRBV28 to TRBJ1-2; tentative D call: TRBD1 (5 bases). Trimming removed 7 bases at V and 4 bases at J, with 19 bases between. Germline CDR1 and CDR2: MDHEN and SYDVKM. There are 15 residues in the CDR3. DNA of the CDR3: TGTGCCAGCATCCTCCGGACGGGGGGACTCTATGGCTACACCTTC. Translation gives CASILRTGGLYGYTF.

This clone was seen a handful of times. The chain has TRBV6-1 and TRBJ1-1; the D is unclear. This CDR3 is built from 13 residues. In germline, CDR1 is MNHNS, CDR2 SASEGT. Trimming removed 2 bases at V and 2 bases at J, with 6 bases between. The CDR3 loop is CASSERGNTEAFF. CDR3 in DNA: TGTGCCAGCAGTGAACGGGGAAACACTGAAGCTTTCTTT.

The J gene is TRBJ1-2, the V gene TRBV2; 7 bases map to TRBD1. V lost 4 bases, J lost 8 bases, and 4 bases stayed unmatched. This CDR3 spans 12 amino acids. Germline values: CDR1 SNHLY, CDR2 FYNNEI. CDR3 in amino acids: CASSGDSRGYTF. The CDR3, as DNA: TGTGCCAGCAGTGGGGACAGCCGGGGCTACACCTTC.

The V call is TRBV29-1, the J call TRBJ1-2, with D possibly matching TRBD1 (5 bases). The V gene's germline CDR1 is SQVTM and CDR2 ANQGSEA. V lost 4 bases to trimming and J lost 4 bases, with 10 bases between them. The CDR3 is 12 residues long. The CDR3 here is CSVVEGTYGYTF. The DNA of the CDR3 is TGCAGCGTTGTGGAGGGGACCTATGGCTACACCTTC.

J is TRBJ2-7 and V is TRBV7-2; 10 bases fit TRBD2. V lost 6 bases to trimming and J lost 0 bases; unmatched junction nucleotides: 5. CDR3 size: 15 residues. The germline V gene encodes CDR1 SGHTA and CDR2 FQGNSA. The CDR3 spells CASSRTSGDSYEQYF. The CDR3 DNA follows: TGTGCCAGCAGTCGGACTAGCGGAGACTCCTACGAGCAGTACTTC.

The rearrangement links TRBV28 to TRBJ2-4; TRBD2 aligns across 7 bases. The CDR3 sequence is 14 residues long. The trim removed 8 bases at V and 6 bases at J, leaving 10 bases unmatched. Germline loops: CDR1 MDHEN, CDR2 SYDVKM. The CDR3 reads CASSKGGVPNIQYF. Here the CDR3 DNA reads TGTGCCAGCTCGAAGGGAGGGGTGCCAAACATTCAGTACTTC.

As concerns this clone: The identical CDR3 is also encoded by other nucleotide sequences in the sample. This chain connects TRBV28 to TRBJ2-2, with D tentatively TRBD1 (5 bases). This CDR3 contains 14 residues. Trimming pared 2 bases from V and 1 base from J, leaving 5 bases between. The germline CDR1 and CDR2 sequences are MDHEN and SYDVKM. CDR3 bases: TGTGCCAGCAGTTTAACAGGGAACACCGGGGAGCTGTTTTTT. It specifies CASSLTGNTGELFF.

The V and J genes are TRBV6-6 and TRBJ2-1; 11 bases match TRBD2. Per germline, CDR1 MNHNY and CDR2 SVGAGI (reference sequence). J lost 7 bases, V lost 5 bases, and 4 bases had no gene match. The CDR3 runs 14 residues. This CDR3 reads CASSQLAGVNEQFF. The CDR3 DNA is TGTGCCAGCAGTCAACTAGCGGGAGTGAATGAGCAGTTCTTC.

This chain uses TRBV5-1 with TRBJ2-1, with D hard to call. The CDR3 is made up of 11 amino acids. Germline V lookup: CDR1 SGHRS, CDR2 YFSETQ. Trimming cost V 0 bases and J 10 bases, with 5 bases left between them. The CDR3 here is CASSLAGEQFF. The CDR3, as DNA: TGCGCCAGCAGCTTGGCCGGGGAGCAGTTCTTC.

The rearrangement joins TRBV5-5 to TRBJ1-3; 9 bases agree with TRBD1. Germline V gives CDR1 SGHKS, CDR2 YYEKEE (reference sequence). This CDR3 region has 16 residues. The V segment lost 0 bases and the J segment 3 bases; nucleotides outside the gene matches: 4. In DNA form, the CDR3 reads TGTGCCAGCAGCTTGGGGGACAGGGCGGGTGGAAACACCATATATTTT. It yields the protein CASSLGDRAGGNTIYF.

V gene TRBV27 combines with J gene TRBJ1-5; D unclear. Trimming took 5 bases from V and 5 from J, leaving 16 bases between them. The CDR3 consists of 15 residues. Germline V gene sequence: CDR1 MNHEY, CDR2 SMNVEV (reference sequence). CDR3 in DNA: TGTGCCAGCAGTACGCGGGCCTCCTTGGATCAGCCCCAGCATTTT. Its protein product is CASSTRASLDQPQHF.

The genes are TRBV6-2 or TRBV6-3 and TRBJ2-1; D may be TRBD2 (5 bases). Germline V gene data show CDR1 as MNHEY and CDR2 as SVGEGT. V lost 2 bases and J lost 14, with 13 bases in between. The CDR3 sequence is 12 residues long. The CDR3 DNA is TGTGCCAGCAGTTACGGAGACGGGATCGAGTTCTTC. Residues: CASSYGDGIEFF.

The gene calls are TRBV11-2 and TRBJ1-6, with D possibly being TRBD1 (5 bases). The CDR3 is 13 residues long. CDR1 and CDR2 from the germline V gene are SGHAT and FQNNGV. V was pared by 5 bases and J by 14 bases, with 16 bases between. CDR3 DNA sequence: TGTGCCAGCAGCCTAGGGGAGAAACGATCCCTCCACTTT. Translation gives CASSLGEKRSLHF.